This T cell receptor (beta chain) was sequenced for a study of blood T cell repertoires in COVID-19. About the research overall: There were acute and convalescent COVID-19 samples, and they came from the United States, Italy and Spain.

In the original analysis: Amplified reference gene primers provided the basis for estimating nucleated cell counts. The protocol was immunoSEQ multiplex PCR, while the TCRdb copy is restricted to in-frame clones and leaves out a portion. D and trimming come from the DNA, and the V and J calls and clone size come from that table. The table records more than 200,000 clones, around 83% of them present only once. Germline assignment: CDR1 MGHDK and CDR2 SYGVNS. The CDR3 sequence is 13 residues long. V shed 6 bases and J shed 4 bases, with 12 bases lying between them. This clonotype was sampled from a woman aged 40-49 years who had recovered from COVID-19. The specimen was peripheral blood. J is TRBJ1-1 and V is TRBV25-1; D unresolved. The CDR3 nucleotides are TGTGCCAGCAGAAGAACAGAGTCCACTGAAGCTTTCTTT. Translation gives CASRRTESTEAFF.